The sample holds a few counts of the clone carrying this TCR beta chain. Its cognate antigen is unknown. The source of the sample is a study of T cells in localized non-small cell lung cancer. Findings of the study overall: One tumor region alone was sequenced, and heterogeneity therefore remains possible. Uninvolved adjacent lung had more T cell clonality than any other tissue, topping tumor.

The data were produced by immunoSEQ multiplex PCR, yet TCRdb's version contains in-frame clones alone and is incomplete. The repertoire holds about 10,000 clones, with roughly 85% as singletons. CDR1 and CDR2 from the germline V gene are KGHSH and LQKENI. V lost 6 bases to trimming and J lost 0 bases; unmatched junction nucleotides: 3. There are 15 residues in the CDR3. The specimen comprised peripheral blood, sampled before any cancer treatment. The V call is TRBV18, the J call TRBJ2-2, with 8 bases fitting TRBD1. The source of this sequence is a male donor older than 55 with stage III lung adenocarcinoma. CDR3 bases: TGTGCCAGCTCCTCGGGACAGGCGAACACCGGGGAGCTGTTTTTT. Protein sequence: CASSSGQANTGELFF.